This is a list of T cell receptor beta chains from one sample in a study of lymphopenia after photon versus proton radiotherapy. The assay was immunoSEQ multiplex PCR, and TCRdb's table has in-frame clones only and misses some. The sample lists tens of thousands of clones, 90% seen once, with around 0.89% in the top ten. Sample: peripheral blood, taken from a patient treated with photon-based radiotherapy. The receptors were sampled from a woman aged 45-65 years with cholangiocarcinoma. The CDR3 runs from the conserved cysteine through the conserved F or W. A D gene is named only where the DNA matches it firmly. A row's size may be missing; if present it is once, few, many or a size class.

clone_size	v_call	j_call	d_call	cdr3_nt	cdr3_aa
.	TRBV9	TRBJ1-1	.	TGTGCCAGCAGCGTCGTAGGGTCGGCTGAAGCTTTCTTT	CASSVVGSAEAFF
.	TRBV7-2	TRBJ1-2	.	TGTGCCAGCAGCTTTTTAGGGGTGGGGGGCGCGGATGGCTACACCTTC	CASSFLGVGGADGYTF
.	TRBV4-3	TRBJ1-1	.	TGCGCCAGCAGCCAAGATTGGGGTAGTTCCACTGAAGCTTTCTTT	CASSQDWGSSTEAFF
.	TRBV18	TRBJ1-2	TRBD1	TGTGCCAGCTCACCACCGGGACAGCCTAACTATGGCTACACCTTC	CASSPPGQPNYGYTF
.	TRBV30	TRBJ1-1	TRBD1	TGTGCCTGGGGTGAACAGGGGGCTGGGATTGAAGCTTTCTTT	CAWGEQGAGIEAFF
.	TRBV10-3	TRBJ2-7	TRBD1	TGTGCCAGTGGGGGACAGTCCTACGAGCAGTACTTC	CASGGQSYEQYF
.	TRBV19	TRBJ2-1	.	TGTGCCAGTAGCTACCGGGACTCCCCCCACAATGAGCAGTTCTTC	CASSYRDSPHNEQFF
few	TRBV19	TRBJ1-1	TRBD1	TGTGCCAGTCGCCGTCAAGCCGGACAGGGGGGTTTGAACACTGAAGCTTTCTTT	CASRRQAGQGGLNTEAFF
.	TRBV19	TRBJ2-7	.	TGTGCCAGTAGCGAAGGATTGGGGTCCTACGAGCAGTACTTC	CASSEGLGSYEQYF
.	TRBV11-2	TRBJ2-4	.	TGTGCCAGCAGCTTAGGCCCAGTCGGAAACATTCAGTACTTC	CASSLGPVGNIQYF
.	TRBV19	TRBJ1-2	.	TGTGCCAGTAGTGCTAGAGGGGACTATGGCTACACCTTC	CASSARGDYGYTF
once	TRBV4-3	TRBJ1-5	.	TGCGCCAGCAGCTCCGAAACCCCGGGACAGCCCCAGCATTTT	CASSSETPGQPQHF
.	TRBV10-1	TRBJ1-2	.	TGCGCCAGCAGTGCGGGCCCCCTCTCTTCGGGCTACACCTTC	CASSAGPLSSGYTF
few	TRBV2	TRBJ1-3	.	TGTGCCAGCAGTGGAGGGACGCTGAGCTCTGGAAACACCATATATTTT	CASSGGTLSSGNTIYF
.	TRBV6-6	TRBJ1-2	TRBD1	TGTGCCAGCAGTTACGGGACAGGGGGTTATGGCTACACCTTC	CASSYGTGGYGYTF
.	TRBV7-2	TRBJ1-4	.	TGTGCCAGCAGCTTTACCACTCCTAATGAAAAACTGTTTTTT	CASSFTTPNEKLFF
.	TRBV5-6	TRBJ2-1	.	TGTGCCAGCAGCTTGTGGTCTCGGGAGCTCTCCTACAATGAGCAGTTCTTC	CASSLWSRELSYNEQFF
.	TRBV5-4	TRBJ2-7	.	TGTGCCAGCAGCTTCGGAGTTTACGAGCAGTACTTC	CASSFGVYEQYF
.	TRBV7-7	TRBJ2-3	TRBD1	TGTGCCAGCAGCCCGGGACAGGGTACAGATACGCAGTATTTT	CASSPGQGTDTQYF
.	TRBV5-1	TRBJ1-1	TRBD1	TGCGCCAGCAGCCTAGTTATCCGGTCGGAGACAGGGGGCACTGAAGCTTTCTTT	CASSLVIRSETGGTEAFF
.	TRBV4-1	TRBJ1-5	TRBD1	TGCGCCAGCAGCCAACCGGGACAGCAGAATCAGCCCCAGCATTTT	CASSQPGQQNQPQHF
.	TRBV7-9	TRBJ2-7	.	TGTGCCAGCAGCTTAGCGGGGTGGGAGTCCTACGAGCAGTACTTC	CASSLAGWESYEQYF
.	TRBV18	TRBJ1-3	.	TGTGCCAGCTCCCCCGCGGCAAACTCTGGAAACACCATATATTTT	CASSPAANSGNTIYF
.	TRBV6-6	TRBJ1-2	.	TGTGCCAGCAGCCATGGACGAAACTATGGCTACACCTTC	CASSHGRNYGYTF
.	TRBV7-9	TRBJ2-5	.	TGTGCCAGCAGCCTTGCCGGGGGAGGCCTAGAGACCCAGTACTTC	CASSLAGGGLETQYF
.	TRBV7-9	TRBJ1-1	.	TGTGCCAGCAGCTTATTAGACACTGAAGCTTTCTTT	CASSLLDTEAFF
.	TRBV9	TRBJ1-2	.	TGTGCCAGCAGCGGTGGAGGGGGGCAGGGGAACTATGGCTACACCTTC	CASSGGGGQGNYGYTF
once	TRBV2	TRBJ2-7	TRBD1	TGTGCCAGCAAGGAGACAGGGTCCCACCCCTACGAGCAGTACTTC	CASKETGSHPYEQYF
.	TRBV20-1	TRBJ2-5	.	TGCAGTGCTAATCTGGCGGAGACCCAGTACTTC	CSANLAETQYF
.	TRBV19	TRBJ1-1	.	TGTGCCAGTACCCCTTCGAGGACAGCCTTCGGGGCTTTCTTT	CASTPSRTAFGAFF
.	TRBV29-1	TRBJ1-1	.	TGCAGCGCCGTCGCGGGGCGGGTCACTGAAGCTTTCTTT	CSAVAGRVTEAFF
.	TRBV5-1	TRBJ2-5	TRBD2	TGCGCCAGCAGCTGGGGACTAGCGGGGGTAGAGACCCAGTACTTC	CASSWGLAGVETQYF
once	TRBV5-1	TRBJ1-2	TRBD1	TGCGCCAGCAGCTCAGGGGGACAGGGAGTAGCTAACTATGGCTACACCTTC	CASSSGGQGVANYGYTF
.	TRBV6-4	TRBJ1-1	.	TGTGCCAGCAAACAAGTTCGGGGGACGAACACTGAAGCTTTCTTT	CASKQVRGTNTEAFF
.	TRBV19	TRBJ2-7	TRBD1	TGTGCCAGTAGTATAGGCGCCGGGACAGGGCTGTTCAAGCAGTACTTC	CASSIGAGTGLFKQYF
.	TRBV9	TRBJ2-2	.	TGTGCCAGCAGCGTAGGGCAGGGTGGGACCGGGGAGCTGTTTTTT	CASSVGQGGTGELFF
few	TRBV6-5	TRBJ1-5	.	TGTGCCAGCAGGTCACAGGGCCCGTATCAGCCCCAGCATTTT	CASRSQGPYQPQHF
.	TRBV6-1	TRBJ2-1	TRBD2	TGTGCCAGCGAGCATTCCCCCGGGGGGTACAATGAGCAGTTCTTC	CASEHSPGGYNEQFF
.	TRBV5-1	TRBJ1-3	.	TGCGCCAGCAGCTTCAGTCCCTCTGGAAACACCATATATTTT	CASSFSPSGNTIYF
few	TRBV27	TRBJ1-6	.	TGTGCCAGCAGTTCGTCCGTCCTACCTACCTATAATTCACCCCTCCACTTT	CASSSSVLPTYNSPLHF
.	TRBV12-2	TRBJ1-5	.	TGTGCAAATCAAGACAGGCGAAATCAGCCCCAGCATTTT	CANQDRRNQPQHF
.	TRBV30	TRBJ2-1	TRBD2	TGTGCCTGGAGTGTGGGTAGCGGGGTGTACAATGAGCAGTTCTTC	CAWSVGSGVYNEQFF